This T cell receptor (beta chain) was observed in a study of memory CD4+ T cells and cytomegalovirus serostatus (dated by TCRdb to between 2018 and 2021). General notes on the study: The cohort comprised about 33 healthy Belgian adults, 9 CMV seropositive and some 24 CMV seronegative. CD4+ memory TCRbeta repertoires of a Belgian cohort with known cytomegalovirus serostatus were sequenced in order to replicate a published TCR-based CMV serostatus classifier.

The Quick-DNA Microprep Kit was used to extract genomic DNA from the sorted cells. TCRbeta DNA was amplified with the immunoSEQ hsTCRbeta kit following the manufacturer's protocol. An Illumina MiSeq instrument was used to sequence the TCRbeta libraries. On the study's bioinformatics: After out-of-frame sequences were removed, 2.4 million or so distinct TCRbeta sequences remained, averaging about 67,000 per individual. Each individual was scored by the count of 150 to 200 previously reported CMV-associated TCRbeta sequences and the total productive distinct TCRbeta count. A beta-binomial model was reimplemented in Python, and random forests from scikit-learn, run with default parameters, were trained on data from the US cohort. Classifier performance on the Belgian cohort was summarized as median AUC with percentile confidence intervals over 10,000 bootstrap iterations. The table was pulled from immuneACCESS by TCRdb, which kept in-frame rearrangements only. Such tables lose some clones; where checked, under half of the loss comes from unresolved V genes, and the rest has no known cause. That table supplies the V and J calls and clone size; D and trimming were determined from the DNA. The sample has roughly 64,000 clones on record, over 60% of them singletons. The top ten clones comprise 0.7% to 0.9% of the sample.

A FACSAria II was used to sort memory CD4+ T cells, defined as single viable CD3+CD4+CD8-CD45RO+ cells. To determine CMV serostatus, a Roche Elecsys assay was used that detects serum IgG against CMV pp150, pp28, p38 and p52. Once the samples were thawed, total CD4+ T cells were enriched through positive selection using CD4 magnetic microbeads. The samples came from a different study that was designed specifically to examine the CD4+ T cell memory repertoire. Peripheral blood mononuclear cells were isolated and cryopreserved according to standard operating procedures, and serum was stored at -80 degrees C. CD3-PerCP (BW264/56), CD4-APC (RPA-T4), CD45RO-PE (UCHT1) and CD8-Pacific Orange (3B5) antibodies were used for staining, and non-viable cells were excluded with Sytox blue. This clone was detected once. It has no known antigen specificity. It has no much larger one-base neighbor in the sample; base qualities were not kept.

CDR1 is given as SGHDT and CDR2 as YYEEEE, both from the germline V gene. The V end loses 0 bases and the J end loses 4 bases, and a stretch of 15 bases separates them. The CDR3 holds 16 amino acids from the cysteine to the phenylalanine. The CDR3 DNA has 48 bases and is translated from base 1. The research as a whole found: Only CD4+CD45RO+ memory cells were sequenced, unlike the original study, which covered naive and memory CD4+ and CD8+ populations. Of fewer than 200 previously reported CMV-associated TCRbeta sequences, approximately 70 appeared in the CD4+ memory repertoires, each in one to five individuals. The results were interpreted as suggesting that the CMV-associated TCR signature is largely present in the CD4+ memory repertoire. CMV serostatus prediction reached a median bootstrapped AUC of around 0.95 with the original framework and just under 0.93 with a US-trained random forest. On the Belgian cohort, the classifier based on the original framework reached a median bootstrapped AUC of roughly 0.94, with a 95% CI of 0.76-1.00.

Sequenced input: memory CD4+ T cells from blood. This clonotype originated in an adult in good health and CMV-seronegative. This sequence uses TRBV5-6 and TRBJ2-3; perhaps TRBD2 is the D gene, with 5 bases matching. CDR3 region: CASSLGVGTRADTQYF. The DNA sequence is given as TGTGCCAGCAGCTTGGGGGTCGGTACTAGGGCAGATACGCAGTATTTT.